This T cell receptor (beta chain) appears in the sequencing data of a study of T cell repertoires in cytomegalovirus infection. The CDR3 consists of 15 residues. V dropped 0 bases and J dropped 2 bases, with 12 bases sitting between them. Germline V lookup: CDR1 SGHRS, CDR2 YFSETQ. TCRdb independently ran MiXCR on the reads; one entry per CDR3 protein. The sample has about 680,000 distinct CDR3 sequences, 20% to 30% seen once. The sequenced sample consisted of CD8+ T cells from PBMCs. This chain joins TRBV5-1 and TRBJ2-7; D gene uncertain. This TCR derives from a human donor in good health (CMV status not recorded). Some clones in this sample may be carry-over from other donors' samples. In DNA form, the CDR3 reads TGCGCCAGCAGCTTGGGAACCTCGTTCCCCTACGAGCAGTACGTC. Protein: CASSLGTSFPYEQYV.